This T cell receptor beta chain was documented in a study of T-cell reconstitution after alpha-beta-depleted transplantation in children. TCRbeta library construction was performed incorporating unique molecular identifiers. TCRdb re-analysed the PCR reads in MiXCR, keeping a single row per CDR3 protein. The data hold nearly 200,000 distinct CDR3 sequences, with roughly 6.3% observed a single time. This clonotype has at least ten counts. Antigen unknown. Study conclusions and caveats: Alpha-beta T cells present about two months after transplant were reported to originate from several hundred expanded graft clones. After one year, T-cell counts and TCRbeta diversity mostly came from new T cells. The high TCRbeta diversity at day 60 in some patients came from surviving recipient T cells and thymic progenitors.

Germline V gene sequence: CDR1 SGHDN, CDR2 FVKESK. The CDR3 is 14 amino acids. V was pared by 2 bases and J by 3 bases, with 11 bases between. The sequencing here drew on PBMCs, taken before TCRalphabeta/CD19-depleted stem cell transplant. The receptor was isolated from a girl less than two years old with combined immunodeficiency, due to receive a stem cell transplant. The genes are TRBV14 and TRBJ2-7, with D perhaps matching TRBD1 (5 bases). CDR3 DNA: TGTGCCAGCAGCCAACTCGACAGAGACTACGAGCAGTACTTC. This gives the protein CASSQLDRDYEQYF.